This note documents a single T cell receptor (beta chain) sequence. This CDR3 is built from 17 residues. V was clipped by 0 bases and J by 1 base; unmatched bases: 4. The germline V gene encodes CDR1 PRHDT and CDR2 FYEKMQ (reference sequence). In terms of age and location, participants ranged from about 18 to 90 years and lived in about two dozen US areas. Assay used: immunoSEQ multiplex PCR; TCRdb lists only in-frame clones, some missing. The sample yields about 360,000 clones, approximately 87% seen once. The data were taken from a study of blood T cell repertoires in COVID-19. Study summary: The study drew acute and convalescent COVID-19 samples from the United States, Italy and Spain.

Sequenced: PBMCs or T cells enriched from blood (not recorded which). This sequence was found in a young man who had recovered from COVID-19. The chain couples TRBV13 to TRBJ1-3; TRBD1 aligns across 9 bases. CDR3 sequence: CASSLGGTGYSGNTIYF. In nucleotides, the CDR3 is TGTGCCAGCAGCTTAGGGGGGACAGGGTATTCTGGAAACACCATATATTTT.